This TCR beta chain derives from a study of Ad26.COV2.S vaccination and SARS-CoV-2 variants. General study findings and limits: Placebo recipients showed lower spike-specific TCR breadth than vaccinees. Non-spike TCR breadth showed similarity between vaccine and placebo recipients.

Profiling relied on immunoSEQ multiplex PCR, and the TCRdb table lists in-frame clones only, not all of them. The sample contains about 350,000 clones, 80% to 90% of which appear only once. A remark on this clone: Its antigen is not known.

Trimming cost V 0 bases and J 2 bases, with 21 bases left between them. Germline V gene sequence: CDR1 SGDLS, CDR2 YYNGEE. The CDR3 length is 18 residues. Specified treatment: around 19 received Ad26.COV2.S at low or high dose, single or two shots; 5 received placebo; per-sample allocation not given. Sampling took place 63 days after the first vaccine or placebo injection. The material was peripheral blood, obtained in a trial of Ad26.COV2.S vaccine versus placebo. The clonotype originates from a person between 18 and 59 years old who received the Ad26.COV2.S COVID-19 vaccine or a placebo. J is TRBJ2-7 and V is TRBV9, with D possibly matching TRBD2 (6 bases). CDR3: CASSVGWRGGRATYEQYF. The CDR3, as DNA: TGTGCCAGCAGCGTAGGGTGGCGGGGCGGCAGGGCCACCTACGAGCAGTACTTC.